These T cell receptor beta chains were read from a single sample in a study of cytomegalovirus exposure and HLA in healthy donors. Method: immunoSEQ multiplex PCR; TCRdb's copy keeps in-frame clones and lacks some. The sample gives fewer than 150,000 clones, 65% to 80% of which show up once; 3.7% is in the top ten. The sequencing sample was made of PBMCs. The receptors stem from a human donor in good health. CDR3s include the opening cysteine and the closing phenylalanine or tryptophan. A D gene is named only where the DNA matches it firmly. Size is omitted from some rows. Given values are once, few, many or a class for expanded clones.

clone_size	v_call	j_call	d_call	cdr3_aa	cdr3_nt
.	TRBV5-1	TRBJ1-1	TRBD1	CASNPTGVTEAFF	TGCGCCAGCAACCCAACAGGGGTAACTGAAGCTTTCTTT
.	TRBV5-1	TRBJ2-1	.	CASSQYPGTYTVEQFF	TGCGCCAGCAGCCAATACCCCGGGACTTACACCGTAGAGCAGTTCTTC
.	TRBV5-1	TRBJ2-1	.	CASSPSAESSYNEQFF	TGCGCCAGCAGCCCCTCGGCGGAAAGCTCCTACAATGAGCAGTTCTTC
.	TRBV6-5	TRBJ1-2	.	CASSTGLGYGYTF	TGTGCCAGCAGTACAGGGCTGGGTTATGGCTACACCTTC
.	TRBV11-1	TRBJ1-2	TRBD1	CASSLQGPYGYTF	TGTGCCAGCAGCCTACAGGGGCCCTATGGCTACACCTTC
few	TRBV2	TRBJ2-7	.	CASSEDRQYF	TGTGCCAGCAGTGAGGACAGGCAGTACTTC
.	TRBV18	TRBJ1-1	.	CASSPQTVNTEAFF	TGTGCCAGCTCACCACAGACTGTGAACACTGAAGCTTTCTTT
.	TRBV28	TRBJ1-1	.	CASSLSRPGGTEAFF	TGTGCCAGCAGTCTAAGCCGCCCGGGGGGCACTGAAGCTTTCTTT
.	TRBV11-3	TRBJ2-1	TRBD2	CASTEAGGGNEQFF	TGTGCCAGCACCGAGGCGGGAGGAGGCAATGAGCAGTTCTTC
once	TRBV2	TRBJ1-1	.	CASRRQGNTEAFF	TGTGCCAGCAGGAGGCAGGGCAACACTGAAGCTTTCTTT
.	TRBV19	TRBJ2-7	TRBD1	CASSIGGQRLHVVGQYF	TGTGCCAGTAGTATAGGGGGACAGCGCCTACACGTCGTGGGGCAGTACTTC
.	TRBV9	TRBJ2-1	.	CASSRASDSYNEQFF	TGTGCCAGCAGCCGGGCTAGCGACTCCTACAATGAGCAGTTCTTC
few	TRBV18	TRBJ1-1	TRBD1	CASSPRQGLGTEAFF	TGTGCCAGCTCACCAAGACAGGGATTGGGCACTGAAGCTTTCTTT
.	TRBV12-1	TRBJ1-2	.	CASSPRAKGRVYGYTF	TGTGCCAGCAGCCCAAGGGCGAAGGGGCGCGTCTATGGCTACACCTTC
.	TRBV30	TRBJ2-2	TRBD2	CAWSVPTSGRELFF	TGTGCCTGGAGTGTGCCTACTAGCGGGCGGGAGCTGTTTTTT
.	TRBV7-6	TRBJ2-7	TRBD2	CASSLGLASAGEQYF	TGTGCCAGCAGCTTGGGACTAGCCTCGGCGGGGGAGCAGTACTTC
.	TRBV18	TRBJ2-5	TRBD1	CASSLVDRKETQYF	TGTGCCAGCTCACTAGTGGACAGGAAGGAGACCCAGTACTTC
few	TRBV5-6	TRBJ1-1	.	CASRAGGAEAFF	TGTGCCAGCAGAGCCGGGGGGGCTGAAGCTTTCTTT
.	TRBV19	TRBJ2-3	TRBD2	CATSGSREADTQYF	TGTGCCACTAGCGGGAGTAGAGAAGCAGATACGCAGTATTTT
.	TRBV5-4	TRBJ2-1	.	CASSLGLSAYNEQFF	TGTGCCAGCAGCTTGGGGCTGTCAGCCTACAATGAGCAGTTCTTC
.	TRBV2	TRBJ1-1	TRBD1	CASSPRTGTKQGTEAFF	TGTGCCAGCAGTCCCAGGACAGGAACCAAACAGGGCACTGAAGCTTTCTTT
.	TRBV6-5	TRBJ1-2	TRBD1	CASSFTGGLGYGYTF	TGTGCCAGCAGTTTTACAGGGGGACTTGGCTATGGCTACACCTTC
.	TRBV28	TRBJ1-5	.	CASSLQNARVQHF	TGTGCCAGCAGTTTACAAAACGCTCGGGTCCAGCATTTT
.	TRBV10-2	TRBJ1-4	TRBD1	CASSGTGINEKLFF	TGCGCCAGCAGTGGGACAGGGATTAATGAAAAACTGTTTTTT
.	TRBV28	TRBJ2-3	.	CASRGPGLPSTDTQYF	TGTGCCAGCAGAGGACCGGGACTCCCCTCCACAGATACGCAGTATTTT
.	TRBV6-6	TRBJ1-3	TRBD1	CASSSGQVSGNTIYF	TGTGCCAGCAGTTCAGGACAGGTCTCTGGAAACACCATATATTTT